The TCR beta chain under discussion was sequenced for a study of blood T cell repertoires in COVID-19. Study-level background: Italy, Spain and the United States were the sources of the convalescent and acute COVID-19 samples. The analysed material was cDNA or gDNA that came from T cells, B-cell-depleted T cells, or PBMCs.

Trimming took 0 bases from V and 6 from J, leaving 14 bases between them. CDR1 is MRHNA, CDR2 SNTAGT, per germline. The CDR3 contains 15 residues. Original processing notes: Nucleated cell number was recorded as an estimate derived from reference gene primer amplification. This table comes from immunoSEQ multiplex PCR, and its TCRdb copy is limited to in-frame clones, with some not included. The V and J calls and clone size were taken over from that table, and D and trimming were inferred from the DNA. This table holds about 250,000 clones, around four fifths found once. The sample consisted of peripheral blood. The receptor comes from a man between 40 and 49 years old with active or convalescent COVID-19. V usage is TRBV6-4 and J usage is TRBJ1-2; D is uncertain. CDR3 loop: CASSDSDLTTNGYTF. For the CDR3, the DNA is TGTGCCAGCAGTGACTCGGACCTGACTACTAATGGCTACACCTTC.